These T cell receptor beta chains were read from a single sample in a study of metastatic and nonmetastatic thyroid tumors. TCRdb reprocessed the PCR reads using MiXCR. The repertoire consists of 9,000 or so clones, with roughly 14% occurring once and the leading ten covering 5.7%. Sequences were obtained from blood. These TCRs come from a female donor with papillary thyroid cancer or a benign thyroid nodule (not recorded which). Some clones in this sample may be carry-over from other donors' samples. The CDR3 runs from the conserved cysteine through the conserved F or W. The order of the fields is V gene, clone size, D gene, J gene, CDR3 protein, CDR3 DNA. D genes are given only for firm matches. Clone size is not always given. Where it is, it says once, few, many or a class for expanded clones.

v_gene: TRBV19
abundance: few
d_gene: -
j_gene: TRBJ1-5
CDR3aa: CASSNGRYNQPQHF
CDR3nt: TGTGCCAGTAGTAACGGCCGCTACAATCAGCCCCAGCATTTT

v_gene: TRBV27
abundance: few
d_gene: TRBD1
j_gene: TRBJ1-6
CDR3aa: CASSLGDRHSSYNSPLHF
CDR3nt: TGTGCCAGCAGTTTAGGGGACAGGCACAGCTCCTATAATTCACCCCTCCACTTT

v_gene: TRBV6-1
abundance: -
d_gene: TRBD1
j_gene: TRBJ2-3
CDR3aa: CTNRPDRRDTDTQYF
CDR3nt: TGTACCAACAGGCCGGACAGGAGAGACACAGATACGCAGTATTTT

v_gene: TRBV27
abundance: few
d_gene: -
j_gene: TRBJ2-1
CDR3aa: CASSLVEYNEQFF
CDR3nt: TGTGCCAGCAGTTTAGTGGAGTACAATGAGCAGTTCTTC

v_gene: TRBV6-5
abundance: -
d_gene: TRBD1
j_gene: TRBJ2-1
CDR3aa: CASSPGTGEGNEQFF
CDR3nt: TGTGCCAGCAGTCCTGGGACAGGGGAAGGGAATGAGCAGTTCTTC

v_gene: TRBV27
abundance: medium-sized
d_gene: -
j_gene: TRBJ2-1
CDR3aa: CASSQGDGRGPYNEQFF
CDR3nt: TGTGCCAGCAGTCAAGGGGACGGACGGGGACCCTACAATGAGCAGTTCTTC

v_gene: TRBV12-3/TRBV12-4
abundance: medium-sized
d_gene: TRBD1
j_gene: TRBJ1-5
CDR3aa: CASTAGGQGHQPQHF
CDR3nt: TGTGCCAGCACCGCGGGGGGACAGGGCCATCAGCCCCAGCATTTT

v_gene: TRBV5-6
abundance: many
d_gene: -
j_gene: TRBJ2-5
CDR3aa: CASSSRTDAQETQYF
CDR3nt: TGTGCCAGCAGCTCAAGGACGGACGCCCAAGAGACCCAGTACTTC

v_gene: TRBV6-5
abundance: -
d_gene: -
j_gene: TRBJ1-2
CDR3aa: CASSYDPFIQSDDGYTF
CDR3nt: TGTGCCAGCAGTTACGACCCATTTATCCAGTCTGACGATGGCTACACCTTC

v_gene: TRBV14
abundance: once
d_gene: -
j_gene: TRBJ2-1
CDR3aa: CASSQDETDSYNEQFF
CDR3nt: TGTGCCAGCAGCCAAGACGAGACTGACTCCTACAATGAGCAGTTCTTC

v_gene: TRBV30
abundance: -
d_gene: TRBD2
j_gene: TRBJ2-4
CDR3aa: CAWSVGGAKNIQYF
CDR3nt: TGTGCCTGGAGTGTCGGGGGGGCCAAAAACATTCAGTACTTC

v_gene: TRBV19
abundance: few
d_gene: -
j_gene: TRBJ2-3
CDR3aa: CASSKGQPTTDTQYF
CDR3nt: TGTGCCAGTAGTAAAGGACAGCCTACCACAGATACGCAGTATTTT

v_gene: TRBV11-2
abundance: -
d_gene: -
j_gene: TRBJ2-2
CDR3aa: CASSWAPGELFF
CDR3nt: TGTGCCAGCAGCTGGGCGCCCGGGGAGCTGTTTTTT

v_gene: TRBV5-6
abundance: many
d_gene: -
j_gene: TRBJ1-1
CDR3aa: CASSLEGSWTEAFF
CDR3nt: TGTGCCAGCAGCTTGGAGGGTAGCTGGACTGAAGCTTTCTTT

v_gene: TRBV6-2/TRBV6-3
abundance: few
d_gene: TRBD2
j_gene: TRBJ2-1
CDR3aa: CASSSRTSGDVDEQFF
CDR3nt: TGTGCCAGCAGTTCAAGGACTAGCGGGGACGTAGATGAGCAGTTCTTC

v_gene: TRBV20-1
abundance: many
d_gene: TRBD2
j_gene: TRBJ2-1
CDR3aa: CSASDSGGARGNEQFF
CDR3nt: TGCAGTGCTAGTGATAGCGGGGGGGCCAGAGGAAATGAGCAGTTCTTC

v_gene: TRBV24-1
abundance: -
d_gene: TRBD2
j_gene: TRBJ2-2
CDR3aa: CATVFLAGGPGELFF
CDR3nt: TGTGCCACCGTTTTTCTAGCGGGGGGACCCGGGGAGCTGTTTTTT

v_gene: TRBV7-2
abundance: few
d_gene: TRBD1
j_gene: TRBJ2-7
CDR3aa: CASSPGTGFYEQYF
CDR3nt: TGTGCCAGCAGCCCGGGGACAGGATTTTACGAGCAGTACTTC

v_gene: TRBV28
abundance: -
d_gene: -
j_gene: TRBJ1-6
CDR3aa: CASSFAPLTQNSPLHF
CDR3nt: TGTGCGAGCAGTTTCGCCCCCCTTACCCAAAATTCACCCCTCCACTTT

v_gene: TRBV5-5
abundance: many
d_gene: -
j_gene: TRBJ2-5
CDR3aa: CASSMGLLEETQYF
CDR3nt: TGTGCCAGCAGCATGGGACTTTTAGAAGAGACCCAGTACTTC

v_gene: TRBV6-1
abundance: medium-sized
d_gene: -
j_gene: TRBJ2-5
CDR3aa: CASRETDQETQYF
CDR3nt: TGTGCCAGCAGGGAGACAGACCAGGAGACCCAGTACTTC

v_gene: TRBV28
abundance: medium-sized
d_gene: TRBD1
j_gene: TRBJ2-7
CDR3aa: CASSYHRGSRYEQYF
CDR3nt: TGTGCCAGCAGCTACCACAGGGGTTCAAGGTACGAGCAGTACTTC

v_gene: TRBV5-4
abundance: many
d_gene: -
j_gene: TRBJ2-2
CDR3aa: CASGPGGRQNTGELFF
CDR3nt: TGTGCCAGCGGGCCAGGGGGGAGACAGAACACCGGGGAGCTGTTTTTT

v_gene: TRBV18
abundance: many
d_gene: -
j_gene: TRBJ2-3
CDR3aa: CASSPPASSYYNTQYF
CDR3nt: TGTGCCAGCTCACCACCCGCGTCTAGCTATTACAATACGCAGTATTTT

v_gene: TRBV28
abundance: medium-sized
d_gene: -
j_gene: TRBJ2-3
CDR3aa: CASSFGGDTQYF
CDR3nt: TGTGCCAGCAGTTTTGGCGGTGATACGCAGTATTTT

v_gene: TRBV7-8
abundance: -
d_gene: -
j_gene: TRBJ2-7
CDR3aa: CASSLDLARSYEQYF
CDR3nt: TGTGCCAGCAGCTTGGACCTAGCCAGGTCCTACGAGCAGTACTTC

v_gene: TRBV27
abundance: large
d_gene: TRBD2
j_gene: TRBJ2-1
CDR3aa: CASKLSGTSGRSEQFF
CDR3nt: TGTGCCAGCAAACTGAGCGGGACTAGCGGGAGGAGTGAGCAGTTCTTC

v_gene: TRBV5-5
abundance: few
d_gene: -
j_gene: TRBJ1-3
CDR3aa: CASSFGDLSGNTIYF
CDR3nt: TGTGCCAGCAGCTTCGGGGACCTCTCTGGAAACACCATATATTTT

v_gene: TRBV12-3/TRBV12-4
abundance: few
d_gene: TRBD1
j_gene: TRBJ1-2
CDR3aa: CASRPQGQPYGYTF
CDR3nt: TGTGCCAGCAGACCCCAGGGACAGCCCTATGGCTACACCTTC

v_gene: TRBV7-6
abundance: many
d_gene: TRBD2
j_gene: TRBJ2-3
CDR3aa: CASSLAATSGDTQYF
CDR3nt: TGTGCCAGCAGCTTAGCGGCGACTAGCGGAGATACGCAGTATTTT

v_gene: TRBV10-2
abundance: medium-sized
d_gene: -
j_gene: TRBJ2-1
CDR3aa: CASRYRDYEQFF
CDR3nt: TGCGCCAGCAGATATAGGGACTATGAGCAGTTCTTC

v_gene: TRBV19
abundance: medium-sized
d_gene: TRBD1
j_gene: TRBJ1-5
CDR3aa: CASSPGQGKYSNQPQHF
CDR3nt: TGTGCCAGTAGCCCCGGACAGGGAAAGTACAGCAATCAGCCCCAGCATTTT

v_gene: TRBV28
abundance: -
d_gene: TRBD2
j_gene: TRBJ2-7
CDR3aa: CASSLELAGADYEQYF
CDR3nt: TGTGCCAGCAGTTTAGAGCTAGCGGGAGCAGACTACGAGCAGTACTTC

v_gene: TRBV6-1
abundance: -
d_gene: TRBD2
j_gene: TRBJ2-1
CDR3aa: CASSEVAGEDNEQFF
CDR3nt: TGTGCCAGCAGTGAAGTAGCGGGAGAGGACAATGAGCAGTTCTTC

v_gene: TRBV11-2
abundance: -
d_gene: -
j_gene: TRBJ2-2
CDR3aa: CASSSYFRTMAPGELFF
CDR3nt: TGTGCCAGCAGTAGCTACTTCCGGACTATGGCCCCCGGGGAGCTGTTTTTT

v_gene: TRBV20-1
abundance: medium-sized
d_gene: TRBD1
j_gene: TRBJ2-1
CDR3aa: CSARPGTGAHEQFF
CDR3nt: TGCAGTGCTAGGCCCGGGACAGGGGCCCATGAGCAGTTCTTC

v_gene: TRBV12-3/TRBV12-4
abundance: medium-sized
d_gene: -
j_gene: TRBJ2-1
CDR3aa: CASSTLGGPSDEQFF
CDR3nt: TGTGCCAGCAGCACACTAGGGGGGCCTTCGGATGAGCAGTTCTTC

v_gene: TRBV6-1
abundance: few
d_gene: TRBD1
j_gene: TRBJ2-1
CDR3aa: CASSDVPGQGTNEQFF
CDR3nt: TGTGCCAGCAGCGATGTTCCGGGACAGGGAACAAATGAGCAGTTCTTC

v_gene: TRBV12-3/TRBV12-4
abundance: few
d_gene: -
j_gene: TRBJ2-7
CDR3aa: CATSPVQSYYEQYF
CDR3nt: TGTGCCACCAGCCCGGTGCAGTCCTACTACGAGCAGTACTTC

v_gene: TRBV4-3
abundance: -
d_gene: -
j_gene: TRBJ2-7
CDR3aa: CASSQGGNSYEQYF
CDR3nt: TGCGCCAGCAGCCAAGGTGGCAACTCCTACGAGCAGTACTTC

v_gene: TRBV5-6
abundance: many
d_gene: -
j_gene: TRBJ2-3
CDR3aa: CASSLETDTQYF
CDR3nt: TGTGCCAGCAGCTTAGAAACAGATACGCAGTATTTT

v_gene: TRBV11-2
abundance: many
d_gene: -
j_gene: TRBJ1-1
CDR3aa: CASSYTENTEAFF
CDR3nt: TGTGCCAGCAGCTATACAGAGAACACTGAAGCTTTCTTT

v_gene: TRBV27
abundance: medium-sized
d_gene: TRBD1
j_gene: TRBJ2-7
CDR3aa: CASSRKTGTDSYEQYF
CDR3nt: TGTGCCAGCAGTCGAAAGACCGGGACAGATTCCTACGAGCAGTACTTC

v_gene: TRBV6-1
abundance: -
d_gene: -
j_gene: TRBJ2-7
CDR3aa: CDSRDGEATGSYEQYF
CDR3nt: TGTGACAGCAGGGACGGGGAGGCGACAGGTTCCTACGAGCAGTACTTC

v_gene: TRBV28
abundance: -
d_gene: -
j_gene: TRBJ2-7
CDR3aa: CASIDRFYEQYF
CDR3nt: TGTGCCAGCATTGACAGGTTCTACGAGCAGTACTTC

v_gene: TRBV30
abundance: many
d_gene: -
j_gene: TRBJ2-1
CDR3aa: CAWSLFPPERVYNEQFF
CDR3nt: TGTGCCTGGAGCCTATTCCCCCCAGAAAGAGTCTACAATGAGCAGTTCTTC

v_gene: TRBV29-1
abundance: -
d_gene: -
j_gene: TRBJ1-3
CDR3aa: CSGGAASGNTIYF
CDR3nt: TGCAGCGGAGGGGCAGCCTCTGGAAACACCATATATTTT

v_gene: TRBV7-5
abundance: -
d_gene: -
j_gene: TRBJ1-5
CDR3aa: CISVPAGYFRQFGNQPQHF
CDR3nt: -

v_gene: TRBV6-8
abundance: many
d_gene: TRBD1
j_gene: TRBJ1-6
CDR3aa: CASSKTGINSPLHF
CDR3nt: TGTGCCAGCAGTAAGACAGGGATAAATTCACCCCTCCACTTT

v_gene: TRBV18
abundance: many
d_gene: -
j_gene: TRBJ2-2
CDR3aa: CASSSYRGELFF
CDR3nt: TGTGCCAGCTCAAGTTACAGGGGGGAGCTGTTTTTT

v_gene: TRBV28
abundance: -
d_gene: TRBD1
j_gene: TRBJ2-7
CDR3aa: CASSNRDRGPYEQYF
CDR3nt: TGTGCCAGCAGTAACCGGGACAGGGGGCCGTACGAGCAGTACTTC

v_gene: TRBV24-1
abundance: -
d_gene: -
j_gene: TRBJ2-7
CDR3aa: CATSGLGGRVRPHPPHEQYF
CDR3nt: TGTGCCACCAGCGGCCTGGGGGGCAGGGTAAGACCGCACCCCCCCCACGAGCAGTACTTC

v_gene: TRBV19
abundance: -
d_gene: TRBD1
j_gene: TRBJ2-3
CDR3aa: CASSTNRDRATDTQYF
CDR3nt: TGTGCCAGTAGTACGAACCGGGACAGGGCGACAGATACGCAGTATTTT

v_gene: TRBV4-3
abundance: many
d_gene: -
j_gene: TRBJ2-3
CDR3aa: CASRGPGRRISNTQYF
CDR3nt: TGCGCCAGCAGGGGGCCGGGCCGAAGGATTTCCAATACGCAGTATTTT

v_gene: TRBV6-1
abundance: -
d_gene: -
j_gene: TRBJ2-7
CDR3aa: CASSEGFSRAYEQYF
CDR3nt: TGTGCCAGCAGTGAAGGTTTTTCGAGGGCCTACGAGCAGTACTTC